Sequencing of this T cell receptor beta chain was carried out in a study of lymphopenia after photon versus proton radiotherapy. The method was immunoSEQ multiplex PCR; TCRdb's version includes in-frame clones alone and lacks a portion of them. This repertoire shows about 40,000 clones, around 84% found once; its top ten account for 10% to 13%. From germline, CDR1 is LNHDA and CDR2 SQIVND (reference sequence). V shed 3 bases and J 8 bases; nucleotides not matched to a gene: 6. CDR3 length: 13 amino acids. The genes are TRBV19 and TRBJ1-2; 7 bases line up with TRBD1. The receptor comes from an older woman with pancreatic cancer. Some clones in this sample may be carry-over from other donors' samples. Material: peripheral blood, obtained from a patient treated with proton-based radiotherapy. CDR3 loop: CASSIGTVPGYTF. In DNA form, the CDR3 reads TGTGCCAGTAGTATTGGGACAGTACCAGGCTACACCTTC.